This is a list of T cell receptor beta chains from one sample in a study of cytomegalovirus exposure and HLA in healthy donors. Profiled with immunoSEQ multiplex PCR; TCRdb holds only in-frame clones, not every one. The repertoire holds about 120,000 clones, around 85% seen once, with 2% to 2.5% in the top ten. The sequenced sample consisted of PBMCs. All receptors come from a woman aged 25-40 years in good health and CMV-seronegative. The CDR3 runs from the conserved cysteine through the conserved F or W. D genes are given only for firm matches. The listing skips clone size in some rows; elsewhere it reads once, few, many or a size class.

j_call | d_call | v_call | clone_size | cdr3_nt | cdr3_aa
TRBJ1-2 | - | TRBV18 | - | TGTGCCAGCTCACCAACCCCGGAGGGGAATTATGGCTACACCTTC | CASSPTPEGNYGYTF
TRBJ1-6 | - | TRBV7-9 | - | TGTGCCAGCAGCTTAAGGACAGATAATTCACCCCTCCACTTT | CASSLRTDNSPLHF
TRBJ1-1 | - | TRBV6-1 | - | TGTGCCAGCAGTGTCCATATAACAGGGCCCAACACTGAAGCTTTCTTT | CASSVHITGPNTEAFF
TRBJ2-1 | TRBD2 | TRBV18 | - | TGTGCCAGCTACCCCGGCGGGAGTTCCTACAATGAGCAGTTCTTC | CASYPGGSSYNEQFF
TRBJ1-2 | TRBD1 | TRBV18 | few | TGTGCCAGCTCACCCTCGGGACAGGGGGATGGCTACACCTTC | CASSPSGQGDGYTF
TRBJ2-2 | TRBD1 | TRBV7-9 | - | TGTGCCAGCAGCCTAAAGCAGGGGGCCGGGGAGCTGTTTTTT | CASSLKQGAGELFF
TRBJ2-3 | TRBD2 | TRBV7-6 | - | TGTGCCAGCAGCTTAGAGAGCGGGGGGACCACAGATACGCAGTATTTT | CASSLESGGTTDTQYF
TRBJ1-5 | - | TRBV18 | - | TGTGCCAGCTCACCCACGGGGAGGAATCAGCCCCAGCATTTT | CASSPTGRNQPQHF
TRBJ2-1 | - | TRBV11-2 | - | TGTGCCAGCAGCTCCCTCTCCCCCCGGAGGGAAGGCAATGAGCAGTTCTTC | CASSSLSPRREGNEQFF
TRBJ1-5 | TRBD1 | TRBV15 | few | TGTGCCACCAGCAGAGATCAGCGGGGACAGGGGAGGAGGAGCAATCAGCCCCAGCATTTT | CATSRDQRGQGRRSNQPQHF
TRBJ1-4 | - | TRBV6-1 | - | TGTGCCAGCAGCCCCAGGCGCTCAACTAATGAAAAACTGTTTTTT | CASSPRRSTNEKLFF
TRBJ2-1 | TRBD2 | TRBV29-1 | - | TGCAGCGTTGAAGATCCGGGGACTAGCGGGCCCAGCTCCTACAATGAGCAGTTCTTC | CSVEDPGTSGPSSYNEQFF
TRBJ1-4 | TRBD1 | TRBV19 | - | TGTGCCAGTAGTATCAGACAGGGCAAGATTAATGAAAAACTGTTTTTT | CASSIRQGKINEKLFF
TRBJ1-5 | - | TRBV5-6 | - | TGTGCCAGCAGCTTTGGCAGGGGTAAGAAGCCCCAGCATTTT | CASSFGRGKKPQHF
TRBJ1-2 | - | TRBV5-1 | - | TGCGCCAGCAGCCAACTAAAGGTGCGGTCCTCCTCCCAATTTTATGGCTACACCTTC | CASSQLKVRSSSQFYGYTF
TRBJ2-7 | TRBD1 | TRBV5-1 | - | TGCGCCAGCAGCTATGACAGGGTCGAGCAGTACTTC | CASSYDRVEQYF
TRBJ1-6 | TRBD1 | TRBV7-2 | - | TGTGCCAGCACCCCCGGGCGACAGGGGAATTCACCCCTCCACTTT | CASTPGRQGNSPLHF
TRBJ1-1 | TRBD1 | TRBV14 | - | TGTGCCAGCAGCCGACAGGGGTCCCAGCTCACTGAAGCTTTCTTT | CASSRQGSQLTEAFF
TRBJ2-1 | TRBD1 | TRBV6-1 | - | TGTGCCAGCATCAAGGCAGGGGGTAGTCGTGAGCAGTTCTTC | CASIKAGGSREQFF
TRBJ2-2 | - | TRBV7-9 | - | TGTGCCAGCAGCTTCCCCCCAGGTTCTCGACCTACCGGGGAGCTGTTTTTT | CASSFPPGSRPTGELFF
TRBJ1-5 | - | TRBV6-5 | - | TGTGCCAGCAGGCAAACAGGAAGCAATCAGCCCCAGCATTTT | CASRQTGSNQPQHF
TRBJ2-2 | - | TRBV27 | - | TGTGCCAGCAGTCCTCCCACCGGGGAGCTGTTTTTT | CASSPPTGELFF
TRBJ2-1 | TRBD2 | TRBV6-6 | - | TGTGCCAGCTGTCCTAGCGGGGGTCCTGAGCAGTTCTTC | CASCPSGGPEQFF
TRBJ1-1 | - | TRBV6-1 | - | TGTGCCAGCAGTGAAACAGGTATGAACACTGAAGCTTTCTTT | CASSETGMNTEAFF
TRBJ1-2 | TRBD1 | TRBV19 | - | TGTGCCAGTAGTGTCGGGACAGGGGGCTTCTATGGCTACACCTTC | CASSVGTGGFYGYTF
TRBJ1-2 | - | TRBV5-6 | - | TGTGCCAGCAGCTTGGAATTGGCAGCTAACTATGGCTACACCTTC | CASSLELAANYGYTF
TRBJ2-7 | - | TRBV29-1 | - | TGCAGCGTTGAAGATCAGGAAAGTCAGGACTACGAGCAGTACTTC | CSVEDQESQDYEQYF
TRBJ1-1 | - | TRBV9 | - | TGTGCCAGCAGCGTAGCGTTAGGGGCGAGTGAAGCTTTCTTT | CASSVALGASEAFF
TRBJ2-5 | TRBD1 | TRBV7-2 | - | TGTGCCAGCAGCTTAGGACAGGGGGCCCAAGAGACCCAGTACTTC | CASSLGQGAQETQYF
TRBJ2-3 | TRBD2 | TRBV9 | - | TGTGCCAGCAGCGTAGAGCTCCGTGTTAAGGCGGGGGGCACAGATACGCAGTATTTT | CASSVELRVKAGGTDTQYF
TRBJ2-5 | TRBD2 | TRBV7-2 | - | TGTGCCAGCAGCCAGACTAGCGGGGGCTGGGAGACCCAGTACTTC | CASSQTSGGWETQYF
TRBJ2-7 | TRBD2 | TRBV2 | - | TGTGCCAGCAAGGACCCCCTCGGGACTAGCGCCTTCTACGAGCAGTACTTC | CASKDPLGTSAFYEQYF
TRBJ2-3 | - | TRBV15 | - | TGTGCCACCAGCAGCGGGCCAGGGCAACACCCCCCCTCAGATACGCAGTATTTT | CATSSGPGQHPPSDTQYF
TRBJ1-6 | - | TRBV18 | few | TGTGCCAGCTCACCAGGGGGACACAATAATTCACCCCTCCACTTT | CASSPGGHNNSPLHF
TRBJ2-7 | TRBD1 | TRBV19 | - | TGTGCCAGTAGTGGCCGACAGGGCTCCGGGTACGAGCAGTACTTC | CASSGRQGSGYEQYF
TRBJ2-7 | - | TRBV18 | few | TGTGCCAGCTCACCAGGCGGAGGCGAGCAGTACTTC | CASSPGGGEQYF
TRBJ1-1 | - | TRBV7-9 | - | TGTGCCAGCTGGGGTGACTACGACACTGAAGCTTTCTTT | CASWGDYDTEAFF
TRBJ1-5 | - | TRBV30 | few | TGTGCCTGGAGTGTACCGTTCGGGGTCAATAGCAATCAGCCCCAGCATTTT | CAWSVPFGVNSNQPQHF
TRBJ2-7 | - | TRBV19 | - | TGTGCCAGTAGTATAGATTTGGGAGGATCCTACGAGCAGTACTTC | CASSIDLGGSYEQYF
TRBJ2-3 | TRBD2 | TRBV5-1 | - | TGCGCCAGCAGCTTGGCTCCAGCGGGGGGGACAGATACGCAGTATTTT | CASSLAPAGGTDTQYF
TRBJ2-5 | TRBD1 | TRBV5-1 | - | TGCGCCAGCAGCCGAAGACAGGGGTCACTCCAAGAGACCCAGTACTTC | CASSRRQGSLQETQYF
TRBJ1-2 | TRBD1 | TRBV11-3 | - | TGTGCCAGCAGTTCAACAGGGGACTATGGCTACACCTTC | CASSSTGDYGYTF
TRBJ1-2 | - | TRBV5-1 | - | TGCGCCAGCAGCTTATCGGACAACTACTATGGCTACACCTTC | CASSLSDNYYGYTF
TRBJ2-3 | - | TRBV27 | - | TGTGCCAGCACCCCAGGGGGGCACCCGGGACGGGCAGATACGCAGTATTTT | CASTPGGHPGRADTQYF
TRBJ2-1 | - | TRBV9 | few | TGTGCCAGCAGCGGCGGAGGTCTCAATGAGCAGTTCTTC | CASSGGGLNEQFF
TRBJ2-5 | - | TRBV27 | - | TGTGCCAGCAGCCTAGCGATACGAGAGACCCAGTACTTC | CASSLAIRETQYF
TRBJ2-7 | - | TRBV11-3 | once | TGTGCCAGCAGCTTAGAGACGGGGAGCTCCTACGAGCAGTACTTC | CASSLETGSSYEQYF
TRBJ1-2 | TRBD1 | TRBV7-2 | - | TGTGCCAGCAGCTCCAGGACAGGGCTAGGTGGCTACACCTTC | CASSSRTGLGGYTF
TRBJ2-5 | TRBD2 | TRBV5-1 | - | TGCGCCAGCAGCCCAGGACTAGCGGAAGAGACCCAGTACTTC | CASSPGLAEETQYF
TRBJ2-5 | TRBD2 | TRBV9 | - | TGTGCCAGCGGGCGACTAGCGGGGGTGGAGACCCAGTACTTC | CASGRLAGVETQYF